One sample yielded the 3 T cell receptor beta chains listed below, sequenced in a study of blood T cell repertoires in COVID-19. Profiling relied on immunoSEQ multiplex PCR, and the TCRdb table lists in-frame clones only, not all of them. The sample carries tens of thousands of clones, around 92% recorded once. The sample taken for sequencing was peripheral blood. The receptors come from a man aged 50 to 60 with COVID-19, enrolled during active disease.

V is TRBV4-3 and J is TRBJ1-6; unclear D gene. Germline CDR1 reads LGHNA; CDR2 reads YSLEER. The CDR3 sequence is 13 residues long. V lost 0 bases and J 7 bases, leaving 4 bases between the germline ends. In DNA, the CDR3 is TGCGCCAGCAGCCAAGAACAGAATTCACCCCTCCACTTT. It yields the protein CASSQEQNSPLHF.

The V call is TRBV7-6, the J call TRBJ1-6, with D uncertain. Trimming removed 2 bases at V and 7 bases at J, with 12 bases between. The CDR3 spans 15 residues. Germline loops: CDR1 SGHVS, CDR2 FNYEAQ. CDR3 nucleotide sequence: TGTGCCAGCAGCTTAAAGGACGGGGAAAATTCACCCCTCCACTTT. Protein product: CASSLKDGENSPLHF.

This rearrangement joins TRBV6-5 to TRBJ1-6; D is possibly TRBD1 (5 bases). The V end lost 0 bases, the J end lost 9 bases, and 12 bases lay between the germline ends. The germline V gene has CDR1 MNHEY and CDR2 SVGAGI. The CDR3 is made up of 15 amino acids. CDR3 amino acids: CASSYSGGQGSPLHF. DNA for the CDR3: TGTGCCAGCAGTTACTCAGGAGGGCAGGGTTCACCCCTCCACTTT.